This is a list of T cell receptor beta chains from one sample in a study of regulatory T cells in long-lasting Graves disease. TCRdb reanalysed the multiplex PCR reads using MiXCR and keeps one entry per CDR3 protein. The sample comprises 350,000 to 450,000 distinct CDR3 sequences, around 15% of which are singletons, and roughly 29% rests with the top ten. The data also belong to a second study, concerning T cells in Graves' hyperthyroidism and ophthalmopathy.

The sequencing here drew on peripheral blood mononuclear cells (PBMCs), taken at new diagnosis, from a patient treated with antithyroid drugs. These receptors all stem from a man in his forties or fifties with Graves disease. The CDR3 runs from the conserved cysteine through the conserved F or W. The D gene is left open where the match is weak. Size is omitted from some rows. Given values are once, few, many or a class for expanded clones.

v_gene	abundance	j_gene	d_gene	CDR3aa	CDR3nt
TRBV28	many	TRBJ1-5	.	CARGGYSNQPQHF	TGTGCCAGGGGAGGGTATAGCAATCAGCCCCAGCATTTT
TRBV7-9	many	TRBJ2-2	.	CASSTKANTGELFF	TGTGCCAGCAGCACCAAAGCAAACACCGGGGAGCTGTTTTTT
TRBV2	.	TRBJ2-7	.	CASAIYEQYF	TGTGCCAGCGCTATCTACGAGCAGTACTTC
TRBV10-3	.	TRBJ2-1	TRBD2	CAIKPGLDYNEQFF	TGTGCCATCAAACCGGGACTAGATTACAATGAGCAGTTCTTC
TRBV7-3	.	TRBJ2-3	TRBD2	CASSVAGGPTDTQYF	TGTGCCAGCAGCGTAGCGGGGGGGCCAACAGATACGCAGTATTTT
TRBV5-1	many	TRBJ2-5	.	CASSSRGPETQYF	TGCGCCAGCAGCTCCAGGGGTCCGGAGACCCAGTACTTC
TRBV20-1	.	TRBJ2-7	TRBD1	CSARVPGQTSSEQYF	TGCAGTGCTAGGGTTCCGGGACAGACCTCCTCCGAGCAGTACTTC
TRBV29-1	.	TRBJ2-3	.	CSVIGTVTDTQYF	TGCAGCGTTATAGGTACCGTGACAGATACGCAGTATTTT
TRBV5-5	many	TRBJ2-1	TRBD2	CASSIGLAGGTQFF	TGTGCCAGCAGCATAGGGCTAGCGGGGGGAACCCAGTTCTTC
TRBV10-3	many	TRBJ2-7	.	CAISEFSAEQYF	TGTGCCATCAGTGAGTTTAGCGCCGAGCAGTACTTC
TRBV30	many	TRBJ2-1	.	CAWSVPRGSYNEQFF	TGTGCCTGGAGTGTACCTAGGGGAAGCTACAATGAGCAGTTCTTC
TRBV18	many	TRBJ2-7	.	CASSPRRVADEQYF	TGTGCCAGCTCACCTCGCAGGGTCGCGGACGAGCAGTACTTC
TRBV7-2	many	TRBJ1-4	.	CASSPSPNEKLFF	TGTGCCAGCAGCCCTAGCCCAAATGAAAAACTGTTTTTT
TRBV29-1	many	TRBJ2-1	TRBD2	CSVQGLAFSQFF	TGCAGCGTTCAGGGACTAGCATTCTCGCAGTTCTTC
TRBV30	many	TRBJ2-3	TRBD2	CAWSYSGGRYTDTQYF	TGTGCCTGGAGTTATAGCGGGGGCCGCTACACAGATACGCAGTATTTT
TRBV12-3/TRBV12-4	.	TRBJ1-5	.	CASSPGGAGDQPQHF	TGTGCCAGCAGTCCTGGCGGGGCGGGGGATCAGCCCCAGCATTTT
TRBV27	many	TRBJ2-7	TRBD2	CASSLVGLATYEQYF	TGTGCCAGCAGTTTAGTAGGACTAGCGACGTACGAGCAGTACTTC
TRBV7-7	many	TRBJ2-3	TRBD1	CASAPGTGRTDTQYF	TGTGCTTCAGCCCCCGGGACAGGGCGCACAGATACGCAGTATTTT
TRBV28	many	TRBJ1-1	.	CASGEGGFMNTEAFF	TGTGCCAGCGGAGAAGGGGGTTTCATGAACACTGAAGCTTTCTTT
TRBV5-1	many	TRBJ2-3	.	CASSLIAVTSTDTQYF	TGCGCCAGCAGCCTTATAGCGGTGACTAGCACAGATACGCAGTATTTT
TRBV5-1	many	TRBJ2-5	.	CASSLGGNQETQYF	TGTGCCAGCAGCTTAGGGGGGAACCAAGAGACCCAGTACTTC
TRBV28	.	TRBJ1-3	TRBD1	CASTLAGQGVSGNTIYF	TGTGCCAGCACCCTAGCGGGGCAGGGGGTCTCTGGAAACACCATATATTTT
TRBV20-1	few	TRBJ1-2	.	CSARVGVDGTNYGYTF	TGCAGTGCTAGAGTGGGGGTGGACGGGACTAACTATGGCTACACCTTC
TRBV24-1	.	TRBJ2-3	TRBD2	CATSDLRTSGGLDTQYF	TGTGCCACCAGTGATTTGCGGACTAGCGGGGGCCTAGATACGCAGTATTTT
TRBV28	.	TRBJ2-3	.	CASSLTSTDTQYF	TGTGCCAGCAGTTTGACCAGCACAGATACGCAGTATTTT
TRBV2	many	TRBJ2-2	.	CASRTDANTGELFF	TGTGCCAGCAGGACAGACGCGAACACCGGGGAGCTGTTTTTT
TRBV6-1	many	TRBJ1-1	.	CASSEIGYTEAFF	TGTGCCAGCAGTGAAATAGGTTACACTGAAGCTTTCTTT
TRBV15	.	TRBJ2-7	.	CATSPGGDSYEQYF	TGTGCCACCAGCCCCGGGGGAGACTCCTACGAGCAGTACTTC
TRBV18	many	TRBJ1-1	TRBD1	CASSSGQGLMNTEAFF	TGTGCCAGCTCATCGGGACAGGGCCTAATGAACACTGAAGCTTTCTTT
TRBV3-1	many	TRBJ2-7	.	CASSQVQASYEQYF	TGTGCCAGCAGCCAAGTACAGGCTAGCTACGAGCAGTACTTC
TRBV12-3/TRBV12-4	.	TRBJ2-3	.	CASSPGWQNTQYF	TGTGCCAGCAGTCCGGGTTGGCAAAATACGCAGTATTTT
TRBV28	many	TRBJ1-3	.	CASRPGGADGGNTIYF	TGTGCCAGCAGACCGGGAGGGGCGGATGGTGGAAACACCATATATTTT
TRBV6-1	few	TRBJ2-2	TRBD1	CASSQKFRLTGEHTGELFF	TGTGCCAGCAGTCAGAAGTTCCGCTTGACAGGGGAGCACACCGGGGAGCTGTTTTTT
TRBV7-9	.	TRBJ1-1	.	CASNPRALNTEAFF	TGTGCCAGCAACCCCAGGGCCCTGAACACTGAGGCTTTCTTT
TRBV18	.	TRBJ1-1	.	CASSPLAKNTEAFF	TGTGCCAGCTCACCACTAGCGAAGAACACTGAAGCTTTCTTT
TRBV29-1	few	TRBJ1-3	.	CSAESSGNTIYF	TGCAGCGCCGAAAGCTCTGGAAACACCATATATTTT
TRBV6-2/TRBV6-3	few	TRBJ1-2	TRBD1	CASSYALPGQGGYTF	TGTGCCAGCAGTTACGCACTACCGGGACAGGGTGGCTACACCTTC
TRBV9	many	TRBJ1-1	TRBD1	CASSRDRGFVNTEAFF	TGTGCCAGCAGTAGGGACAGGGGGTTTGTGAACACTGAAGCTTTCTTT
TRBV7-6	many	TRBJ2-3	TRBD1	CASSLIRPGGDTQYF	TGTGCCAGCAGCCTTATAAGACCAGGGGGAGATACCCAGTATTTT
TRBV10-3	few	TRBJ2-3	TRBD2	CAISSVGLAQYF	TGTGCCATCAGTTCGGTAGGACTAGCGCAGTATTTT
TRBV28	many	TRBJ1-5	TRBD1	CASSSGTGDYSNQPQHF	TGTGCCAGCAGTTCCGGGACAGGGGATTATAGCAATCAGCCCCAGCATTTT
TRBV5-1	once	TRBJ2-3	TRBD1	CASSPVVGQSTDTQYF	TGCGCCAGCAGCCCCGTGGTGGGACAGAGCACAGATACGCAGTATTTT
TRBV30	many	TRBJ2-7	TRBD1	CAWRALGQFSYEQYF	TGTGCCTGGAGAGCCCTGGGACAGTTCTCCTACGAGCAGTACTTC
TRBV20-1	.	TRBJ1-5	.	CSARKTGNSNQPQHF	TGCAGTGCTAGAAAAACAGGGAACAGCAATCAGCCCCAGCATTTT
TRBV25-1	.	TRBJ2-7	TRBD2	CASSDSGAIPYEQYF	TGTGCCAGCAGTGATAGCGGGGCGATTCCTTACGAGCAGTACTTC
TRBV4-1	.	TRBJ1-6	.	CASSQDRPGPYNSPLHF	TGCGCCAGCAGCCAAGACAGGCCCGGCCCCTATAATTCACCCCTCCACTTT
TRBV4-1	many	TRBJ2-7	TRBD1	CASSTRTGTSLDEQYF	TGCGCCAGCAGCACCAGGACAGGGACCTCGTTGGATGAGCAGTACTTC
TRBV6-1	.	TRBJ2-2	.	CASSRRTGELFF	TGTGCCAGCAGTCGGCGCACCGGGGAGCTGTTTTTT
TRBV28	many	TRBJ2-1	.	CASSFLALSDEQFF	TGTGCCAGCAGTTTTTTGGCGCTTTCGGATGAGCAGTTCTTC
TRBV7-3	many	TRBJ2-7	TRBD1	CASSMTGGSYEQYF	TGTGCCAGCAGCATGACAGGGGGTTCCTACGAGCAGTACTTC
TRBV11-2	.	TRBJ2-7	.	CASSHSLRPYEQYF	TGTGCCAGCAGCCACTCCCTTCGACCTTACGAGCAGTACTTC
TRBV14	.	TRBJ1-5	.	CASSQASNQPQHF	TGTGCCAGCAGTCAGGCCTCCAATCAGCCCCAGCATTTT
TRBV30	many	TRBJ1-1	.	CAWRDFLNTEAFF	TGTGCCTGGAGGGACTTCCTGAACACTGAAGCTTTCTTT
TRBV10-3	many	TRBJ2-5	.	CAIMGTSKKTQYF	TGTGCCATCATGGGGACAAGCAAGAAGACCCAGTACTTC
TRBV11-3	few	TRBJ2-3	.	CASSLGVSSTDRQYF	TGTGCCAGCAGCTTAGGGGTATCAAGCACAGATAGGCAGTATTTT